Each of the 3 T cell receptor beta chains below was sequenced from the same sample in a study of T cell repertoires in cytomegalovirus infection. MiXCR was run by TCRdb on the reads, yielding one entry per CDR3 protein. Of roughly 500,000 distinct CDR3 sequences in the sample, 16% are singletons; the top ten hold 20% to 30%. Specimen: CD8+ T cells from PBMCs. Receptor source: a human donor in good health (CMV status not recorded). Some clones in this sample may be carry-over from other donors' samples.

This clonotype was seen more than once but under ten times. The chain employs TRBV24-1 and TRBJ2-5; D unclear. Trimming stripped 1 base from V and 2 bases from J, with 7 bases between. The CDR3 runs 14 residues. Germline V gene lookup returns CDR1 KGHDR and CDR2 SFDVKD. CDR3 region: CATSDLSTQETQYF. CDR3 nucleotide sequence: TGTGCCACCAGTGATTTATCGACTCAAGAGACCCAGTACTTC.

This clonotype was found many times. The chain has TRBV7-6 and TRBJ1-5; TRBD1 might be the D (5 bases). CDR1 is SGHVS, CDR2 FNYEAQ, per germline. CDR3 length equals 15 residues. Trimming removed 1 base from V and 1 base from J, with 8 bases in between. In DNA form, the CDR3 reads TGTGCCAGCAGCTTAGGGGACGGGAGCAATCAGCCCCAGCATTTT. Its translation: CASSLGDGSNQPQHF.

This clonotype was seen more than once but under ten times. The V call is TRBV27, the J call TRBJ2-3; no reliable D call. Trimming cost V 6 bases and J 4 bases, with 23 bases left between them. Per the germline V gene, CDR1 is MNHEY and CDR2 is SMNVEV (reference sequence). The CDR3 runs to 17 residues. The DNA for the CDR3 is TGTGCCAGCAGCCTCGGACCCATTCCTTATAAAGCAGATACGCAGTATTTT. It codes for CASSLGPIPYKADTQYF.